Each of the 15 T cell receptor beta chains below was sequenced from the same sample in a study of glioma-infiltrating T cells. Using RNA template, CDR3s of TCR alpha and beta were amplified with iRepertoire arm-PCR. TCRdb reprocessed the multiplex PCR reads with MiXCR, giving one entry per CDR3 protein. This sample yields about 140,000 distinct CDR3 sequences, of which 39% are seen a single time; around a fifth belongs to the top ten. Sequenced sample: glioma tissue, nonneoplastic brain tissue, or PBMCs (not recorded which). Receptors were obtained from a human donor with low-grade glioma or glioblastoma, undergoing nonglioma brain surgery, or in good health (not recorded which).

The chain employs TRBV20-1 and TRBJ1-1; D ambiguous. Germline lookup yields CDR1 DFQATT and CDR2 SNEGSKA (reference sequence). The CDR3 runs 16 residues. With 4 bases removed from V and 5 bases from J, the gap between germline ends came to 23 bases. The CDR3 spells CSAMFRGTRGWTEAFF. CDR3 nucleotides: TGCAGTGCTATGTTCCGGGGAACTCGGGGATGGACTGAAGCTTTCTTT.

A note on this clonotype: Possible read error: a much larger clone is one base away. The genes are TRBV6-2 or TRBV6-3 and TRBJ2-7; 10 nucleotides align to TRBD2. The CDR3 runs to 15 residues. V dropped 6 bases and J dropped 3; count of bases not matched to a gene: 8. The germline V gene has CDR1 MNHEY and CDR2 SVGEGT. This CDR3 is CASSTLAGGSYEQYF. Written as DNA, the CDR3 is TGTGCCAGCAGCACCTTAGCGGGAGGAAGCTACGAGCAGTACTTC.

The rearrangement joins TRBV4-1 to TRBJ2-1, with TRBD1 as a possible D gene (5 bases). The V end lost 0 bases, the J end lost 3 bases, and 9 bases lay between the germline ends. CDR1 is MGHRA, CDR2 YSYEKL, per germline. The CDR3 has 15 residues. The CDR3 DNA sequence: TGCGCCAGCAGCCAAGATCAAGGGGACTACAATGAGCAGTTCTTC. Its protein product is CASSQDQGDYNEQFF.

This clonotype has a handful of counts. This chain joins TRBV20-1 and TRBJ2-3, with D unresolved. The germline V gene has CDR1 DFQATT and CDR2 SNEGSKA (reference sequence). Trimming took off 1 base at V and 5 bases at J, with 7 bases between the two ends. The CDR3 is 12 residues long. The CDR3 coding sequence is TGCAGTGCTAGAGGGGGTGTAGATACGCAGTATTTT. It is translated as CSARGGVDTQYF.

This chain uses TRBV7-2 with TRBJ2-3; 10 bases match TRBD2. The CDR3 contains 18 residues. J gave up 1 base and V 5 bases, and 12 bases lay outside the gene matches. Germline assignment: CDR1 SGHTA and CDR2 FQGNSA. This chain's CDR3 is CASSLGLAEGWGTDTQYF. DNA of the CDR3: TGTGCCAGCAGCCTCGGACTAGCGGAGGGGTGGGGCACAGATACGCAGTATTTT.

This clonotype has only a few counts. The CDR3 DNA is TGCAGTGCTCCCGGAAGTTTCAGCACAGATACGCAGTATTTT. Translating it yields CSAPGSFSTDTQYF. V and J are TRBV20-1 and TRBJ2-3; D is undetermined. The germline CDR1 and CDR2 sequences are DFQATT and SNEGSKA (reference sequence). The CDR3 has 14 amino acids. Trimming stripped 5 bases from V and 0 bases from J, with 12 bases between.

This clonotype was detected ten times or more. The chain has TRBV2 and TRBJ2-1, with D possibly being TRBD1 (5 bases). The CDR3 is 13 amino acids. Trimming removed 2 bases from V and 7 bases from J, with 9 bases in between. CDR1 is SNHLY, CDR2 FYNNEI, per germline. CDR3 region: CASSEQGMNEQFF. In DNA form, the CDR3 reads TGTGCCAGCAGTGAACAGGGTATGAATGAGCAGTTCTTC.

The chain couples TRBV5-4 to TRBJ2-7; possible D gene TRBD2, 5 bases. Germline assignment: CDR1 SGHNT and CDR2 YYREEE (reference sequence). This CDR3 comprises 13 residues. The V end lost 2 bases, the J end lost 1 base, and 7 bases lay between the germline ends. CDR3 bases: TGTGCCAGCAGCTTCGGGGTTTCCTACGAGCAGTACTTC. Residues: CASSFGVSYEQYF.

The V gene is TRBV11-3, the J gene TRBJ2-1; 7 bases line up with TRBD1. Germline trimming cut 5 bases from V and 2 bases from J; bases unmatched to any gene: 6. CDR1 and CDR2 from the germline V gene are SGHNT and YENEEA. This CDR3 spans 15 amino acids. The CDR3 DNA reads TGTGCCAGCAGCCCAGGGACAGCCGCCTACAATGAGCAGTTCTTC. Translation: CASSPGTAAYNEQFF. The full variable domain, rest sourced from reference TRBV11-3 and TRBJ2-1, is EAGVVQSPRYKIIEKKQPVAFWCNPISGHNTLYWYLQNLGQGPELLIRYENEEAVDDSQLPKDRFSAERLKGVDSTLKIQPAELGDSAVYLCASSPGTAAYNEQFFGPGTRLTVL.

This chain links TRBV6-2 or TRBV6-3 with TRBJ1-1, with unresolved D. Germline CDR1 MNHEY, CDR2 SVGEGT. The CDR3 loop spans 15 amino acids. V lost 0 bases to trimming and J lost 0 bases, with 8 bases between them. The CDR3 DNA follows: TGTGCCAGCAGTTACTCGAGTCCGGTGAACACTGAAGCTTTCTTT. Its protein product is CASSYSSPVNTEAFF.

CDR3 region: CATSRYNGLPAGNEQFF. DNA of the CDR3: TGTGCCACCAGCAGATACAATGGACTCCCGGCAGGTAACGAGCAGTTCTTC. The chain joins TRBV15 to TRBJ2-1; tentatively, D is TRBD2 (5 bases). The CDR3 is made up of 17 amino acids. V was clipped by 2 bases and J by 10 bases, with 24 bases between them. CDR1 LNHNV and CDR2 YYDKDF come from the germline V gene (reference sequence). Using reference TRBV15 and TRBJ2-1 for the parts outside the CDR3, the full variable domain is DAMVIQNPRYQVTQFGKPVTLSCSQTLNHNVMYWYQQKSSQAPKLLFHYYDKDFNNEADTPDNFQSRRPNTSFCFLDIRSPGLGDTAMYLCATSRYNGLPAGNEQFFGPGTRLTVL.

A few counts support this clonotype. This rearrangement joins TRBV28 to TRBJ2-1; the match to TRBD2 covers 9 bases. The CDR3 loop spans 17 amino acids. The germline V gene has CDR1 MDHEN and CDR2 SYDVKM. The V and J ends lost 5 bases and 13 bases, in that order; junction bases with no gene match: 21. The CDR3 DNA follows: TGTGCCAGCAGTCAGTATAGCGGGAGTTTCCGTCGGCCCTCCCAGTTCTTC. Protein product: CASSQYSGSFRRPSQFF.

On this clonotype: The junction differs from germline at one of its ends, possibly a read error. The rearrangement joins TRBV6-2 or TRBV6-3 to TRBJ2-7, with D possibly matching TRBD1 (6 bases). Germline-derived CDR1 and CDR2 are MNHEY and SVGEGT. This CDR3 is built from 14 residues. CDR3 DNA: TGTGCCAGCAGTTACACGGGACAAAACTACGGGCAGTACTTC. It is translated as CASSYTGQNYGQYF.

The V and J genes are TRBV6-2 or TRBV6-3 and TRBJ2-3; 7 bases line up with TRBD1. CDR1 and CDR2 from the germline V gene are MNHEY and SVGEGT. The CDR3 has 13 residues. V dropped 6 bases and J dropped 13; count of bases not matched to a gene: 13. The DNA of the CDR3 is TGTGCCAGCAGATTTGGACAGGTTTTCTCCAAGTATTTT. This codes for CASRFGQVFSKYF.

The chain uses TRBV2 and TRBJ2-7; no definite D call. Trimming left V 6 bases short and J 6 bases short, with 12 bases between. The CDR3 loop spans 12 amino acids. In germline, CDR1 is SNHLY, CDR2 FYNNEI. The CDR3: CASSKGRLEQYF. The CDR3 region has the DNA TGTGCCAGCAGCAAAGGACGCCTCGAGCAGTACTTC.